This record looks at one T cell receptor beta chain sequence and its context. Antigen specificity is unknown. The PCR contained 60 Vbeta and 13 Jbeta primers. The protocol was immunoSEQ multiplex PCR, while the TCRdb copy is restricted to in-frame clones and leaves out a portion. The data show roughly 100,000 clones, less than 80% seen once. There are 16 residues in the CDR3. V dropped 0 bases and J dropped 8 bases, with 19 bases sitting between them. Germline CDR1 and CDR2: MNHEY and SVGAGI. This sample is drawn from a study of cytomegalovirus exposure and HLA in healthy donors. Whole-study results and caveats: For most subjects, TCR beta sequences were reported to predict HLA-A and HLA-B alleles with accuracy. Overall, approximately 150 TCR beta chains were annotated as cytomegalovirus-associated. Association of 15,000 to 20,000 TCR beta sequences with HLA alleles was found at 0.05 false discovery rate in a later analysis.

The chain carries TRBV6-5 and TRBJ1-2; perhaps TRBD1 as D (5 bases). The sample consisted of PBMCs. The clonotype originates from a boy aged 10-17 years in good health and CMV-seropositive. The CDR3 reads CASSYSIPAGRGGYTF. CDR3 nucleotides: TGTGCCAGCAGTTACTCTATACCCGCGGGGCGCGGGGGCTACACCTTC.